The rows below give T cell receptor beta chains drawn from one sample of a study of CD8 T cells in Susac syndrome. One entry per CDR3 protein, called by TCRdb with MiXCR from the immunoSEQ multiplex PCR reads. The repertoire includes around 230,000 distinct CDR3 sequences, about 96% of them detected once, and roughly 0.09% sits in the top ten. The sequencing sample was made of CD4+ T cells from PBMCs. The receptors shown here come from a human donor with multiple sclerosis. The CDR3 runs from the conserved cysteine through the conserved F or W. Each record gives: D gene, V gene, J gene, CDR3 length, clone size, CDR3 protein, CDR3 DNA. A D gene is named only where the DNA matches it firmly. Only part of the rows carry a size: once, few, many, or a class if the clone is expanded.

D gene: TRBD1; V gene: TRBV7-6; J gene: TRBJ2-7; CDR3 length: 15; clone size: .; CDR3 protein: CASSLVGTGLLEQYF; CDR3 DNA: TGTGCCAGCAGCTTAGTAGGGACAGGCTTGCTTGAGCAGTACTTC
D gene: .; V gene: TRBV3-1; J gene: TRBJ1-1; CDR3 length: 12; clone size: .; CDR3 protein: CASSQAQSGAFF; CDR3 DNA: TGTGCCAGCAGCCAAGCGCAATCCGGAGCTTTCTTT
D gene: .; V gene: TRBV29-1; J gene: TRBJ1-2; CDR3 length: 12; clone size: few; CDR3 protein: CSVEGQYYGYTF; CDR3 DNA: TGCAGCGTTGAAGGCCAGTACTATGGCTACACCTTC
D gene: .; V gene: TRBV4-2; J gene: TRBJ2-5; CDR3 length: 17; clone size: .; CDR3 protein: CASSQDSLGGATWAQYF; CDR3 DNA: TGTGCCAGCAGCCAAGATAGTTTGGGGGGGGCTACCTGGGCCCAGTACTTC
D gene: .; V gene: TRBV20-1; J gene: TRBJ2-5; CDR3 length: 15; clone size: .; CDR3 protein: CSASGGEGTQETQYF; CDR3 DNA: TGCAGTGCTAGTGGAGGGGAAGGAACCCAAGAGACCCAGTACTTC
D gene: .; V gene: TRBV30; J gene: TRBJ1-2; CDR3 length: 11; clone size: .; CDR3 protein: CAWSPSYGYTF; CDR3 DNA: TGTGCCTGGAGTCCGAGCTATGGCTACACCTTC
D gene: .; V gene: TRBV27; J gene: TRBJ2-5; CDR3 length: 14; clone size: .; CDR3 protein: CASSSRELQETQYF; CDR3 DNA: TGTGCCAGCAGTTCACGGGAGCTACAAGAGACCCAGTACTTC
D gene: .; V gene: TRBV27; J gene: TRBJ1-1; CDR3 length: 14; clone size: .; CDR3 protein: CASSLTPGLTEAFF; CDR3 DNA: TGTGCCAGCAGTTTAACGCCAGGGCTCACTGAAGCTTTCTTT
D gene: .; V gene: TRBV20-1; J gene: TRBJ1-6; CDR3 length: 13; clone size: .; CDR3 protein: CSAIRDTNSPLHF; CDR3 DNA: TGCAGTGCAATCCGGGACACTAATTCACCCCTCCACTTT
D gene: TRBD2; V gene: TRBV10-3; J gene: TRBJ2-7; CDR3 length: 16; clone size: .; CDR3 protein: CAISGGPSGKIYEQYF; CDR3 DNA: TGTGCCATCAGTGGAGGACCTAGCGGGAAAATCTACGAGCAGTACTTC